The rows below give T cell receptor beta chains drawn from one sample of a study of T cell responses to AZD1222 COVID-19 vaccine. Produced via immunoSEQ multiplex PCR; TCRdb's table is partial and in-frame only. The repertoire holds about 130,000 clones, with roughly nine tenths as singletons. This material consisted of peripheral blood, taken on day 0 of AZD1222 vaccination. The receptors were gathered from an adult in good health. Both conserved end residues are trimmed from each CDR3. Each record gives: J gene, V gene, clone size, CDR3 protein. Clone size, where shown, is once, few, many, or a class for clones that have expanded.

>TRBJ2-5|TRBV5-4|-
ASSFTGGTSRRETQY
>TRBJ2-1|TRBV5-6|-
ASSLEGAGLYNEQF
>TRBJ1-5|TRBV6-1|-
ASSGGTGGVIQPQH
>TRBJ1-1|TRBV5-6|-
ASSLALAVEAF
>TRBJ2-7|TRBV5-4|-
ASSLAGGGAWNEQY
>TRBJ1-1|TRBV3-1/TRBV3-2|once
ASSPPGYTEAF
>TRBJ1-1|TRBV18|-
ASSQEGAAYTEAF
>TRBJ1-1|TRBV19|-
ASSRGTLNTEAF
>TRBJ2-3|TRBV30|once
AGGTVTDTQY
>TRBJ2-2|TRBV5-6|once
ASSLLGWVNTGELF
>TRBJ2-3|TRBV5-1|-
ASSSQGTDTQY
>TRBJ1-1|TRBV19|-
ASSMSRRVTEAF
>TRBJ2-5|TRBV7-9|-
ASSLSLGATYQETQY
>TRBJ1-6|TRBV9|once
ASSVDRQLAALH
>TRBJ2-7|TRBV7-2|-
ASSGFTSGGAYEQY
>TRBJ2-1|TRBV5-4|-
ASSLDEISYNEQF
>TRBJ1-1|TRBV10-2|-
ASRVQMNTEAF
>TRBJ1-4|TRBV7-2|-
ASTGGREKLF
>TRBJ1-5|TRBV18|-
ASSSGRDRPQH
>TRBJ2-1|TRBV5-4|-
ASTGGGESIKF
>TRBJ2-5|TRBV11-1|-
ASSKTGTEVAQY
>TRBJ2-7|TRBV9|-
ASSPPGAYEQY
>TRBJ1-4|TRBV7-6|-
ASSLALQGRRTTNEKLF
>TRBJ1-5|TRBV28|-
ASTVLQGAQPQH
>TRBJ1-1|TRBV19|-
ASSMGGPTEAF
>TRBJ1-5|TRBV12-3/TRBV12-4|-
ASRVGGNQPQH
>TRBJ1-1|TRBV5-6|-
ASSFGGTEAF
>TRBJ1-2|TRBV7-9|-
ASSLGRDSDYGYT
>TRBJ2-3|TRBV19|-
ATRDTGNTDTQY
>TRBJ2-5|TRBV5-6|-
ASSWDGVRVGTQY
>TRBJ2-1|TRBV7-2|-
ASSLSPGTPGNEQF
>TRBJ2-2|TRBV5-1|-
ASSLYRDSVNTGELF
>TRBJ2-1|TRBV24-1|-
ATSGAGEVGEQF
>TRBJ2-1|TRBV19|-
ASSNFEGSSYNEQF
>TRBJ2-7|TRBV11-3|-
ASSLGPYCEQY
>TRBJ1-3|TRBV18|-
AIRSGEPGNTIY
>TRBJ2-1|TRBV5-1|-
ASTLTSSLNEQF
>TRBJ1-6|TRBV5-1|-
ASSSGTSGSPLH
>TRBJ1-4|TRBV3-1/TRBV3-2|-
ASSQRGTTNEKLF
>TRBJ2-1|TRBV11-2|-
ASSTKAGASYNEQF
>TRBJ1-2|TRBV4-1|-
ASSQIRGNGYGYT
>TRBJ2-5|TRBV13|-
ASSPPRQDRRGWETQY
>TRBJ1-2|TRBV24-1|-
ATRGPISYGYT
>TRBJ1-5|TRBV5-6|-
ASSLGQRNQPQH
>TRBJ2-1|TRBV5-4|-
ASSPGLAGTIGNEQF
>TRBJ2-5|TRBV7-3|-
ASGQGNQETQY
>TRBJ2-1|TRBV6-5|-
ASSRNEQF
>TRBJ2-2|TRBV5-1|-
ASSLRQQANTGELF